The 11 T cell receptor beta chains reported below all come from one sample, sequenced in a study of blood T cell repertoires in COVID-19. Data came from immunoSEQ multiplex PCR; TCRdb stores just in-frame clones and leaves some out. The sample includes some 70,000 clones, 81% seen only once; the top ten take roughly 0.83%. Sequences were obtained from peripheral blood. The source is a woman in her 70s with acute or convalescent COVID-19.

The chain joins TRBV19 to TRBJ1-3; D is unresolved. CDR1 and CDR2 from the germline V gene are LNHDA and SQIVND (reference sequence). This CDR3 is built from 15 residues. Between the trimmed V and J ends, which lost 7 bases and 2 bases, there was a span of 15 bases. This chain's CDR3 is CASTPGWSAGNTIYF. The CDR3 nucleotides are TGTGCCAGTACCCCCGGTTGGTCGGCTGGAAACACCATATATTTT.

The rearrangement joins TRBV7-2 to TRBJ2-2; possibly TRBD1 for D (5 bases). V gave up 5 bases and J gave up 1 base, with 14 bases separating them. This CDR3 has 16 residues. CDR1 is SGHTA and CDR2 is FQGNSA in the germline V gene. The CDR3 spells CASSPQGTQNTGELFF. The CDR3 DNA follows: TGTGCCAGCAGCCCCCAGGGTACCCAGAACACCGGGGAGCTGTTTTTT.

This clone was counted a few times. The V call is TRBV7-2, the J call TRBJ1-2; possible D gene TRBD1, 6 bases. Germline values: CDR1 SGHTA, CDR2 FQGNSA. CDR3 length: 16 amino acids. V was cut by 1 base and J by 2 bases, with 14 bases left in between. This chain's CDR3 is CASSLVSGGANYGYTF. CDR3 bases: TGTGCCAGCAGCTTAGTTAGCGGGGGCGCCAACTATGGCTACACCTTC.

V gene TRBV7-2 combines with J gene TRBJ2-5; D is ambiguous. Germline values: CDR1 SGHTA, CDR2 FQGNSA. The V end lost 1 base, the J end lost 5 bases, and 11 bases lay between the germline ends. The CDR3 has 14 residues. This CDR3 reads CASSLDRPTETQYF. The CDR3, as DNA: TGTGCCAGCAGCTTAGATCGTCCTACTGAGACCCAGTACTTC.

The rearrangement uses TRBV5-1 and TRBJ2-7; weak D call: TRBD2 (6 bases). The CDR3 has 17 residues. Germline V gene lookup returns CDR1 SGHRS and CDR2 YFSETQ. The ends were cut back, 3 bases at V and 2 bases at J, with 21 bases in the middle. This chain's CDR3 is CASSSTWGERAPYEQYF. CDR3 coding DNA: TGCGCCAGCAGCTCTACCTGGGGAGAGCGGGCCCCCTACGAGCAGTACTTC.

V and J are TRBV7-9 and TRBJ2-2; D gene ambiguous. The V end was cut by 5 bases, the J end by 13 bases, with 11 bases between. In germline, CDR1 is SEHNR, CDR2 FQNEAQ (reference sequence). This CDR3 region has 11 residues. CDR3 residues: CASSPVPGLFF. The CDR3 bases are TGTGCCAGCAGCCCCGTCCCGGGGCTGTTTTTT.

V usage is TRBV24-1 and J usage is TRBJ2-1; possibly TRBD2 for D (6 bases). Germline V gene sequence: CDR1 KGHDR, CDR2 SFDVKD. CDR3 length: 18 amino acids. Trimming stripped 2 bases from V and 0 bases from J, with 16 bases between. CDR3 bases: TGTGCCACCAGTGATTCTGGCCTTAGCGGTAGCTCCTACAATGAGCAGTTCTTC. Its translation is CATSDSGLSGSSYNEQFF.

This chain uses TRBV25-1 with TRBJ2-5; no firm D call. Looked up from germline, CDR1 is MGHDK and CDR2 is SYGVNS. The CDR3 is 14 amino acids. The V end lost 7 bases, the J end lost 5 bases, and 17 bases lay between the germline ends. The CDR3 region is CASKWSDGAETQYF. CDR3 in DNA: TGTGCCAGCAAGTGGTCAGACGGAGCGGAGACCCAGTACTTC.

CDR3 DNA sequence: TGTGCCAGCAGCCCATTCATTGAGCAGTTCTTC. Protein product: CASSPFIEQFF. The genes are TRBV7-2 and TRBJ2-1; no firm D call. The CDR3 spans 11 residues. The V gene lost 5 bases and the J gene lost 9 bases, with 8 bases spanning the gap. Germline CDR1 SGHTA, CDR2 FQGNSA.

The chain uses TRBV7-2 and TRBJ2-3; 8 nucleotides line up with TRBD2. The J segment lost 4 bases and the V segment lost 5 bases, leaving 14 bases of the junction unmatched. Germline values: CDR1 SGHTA, CDR2 FQGNSA. This CDR3 spans 17 amino acids. CDR3 DNA: TGTGCCAGCAGCCCGCGGAGGTCTGCGGGAGGCGCAGATACGCAGTATTTT. Translating gives CASSPRRSAGGADTQYF.

Written as DNA, the CDR3 is TGCGCCAGCAGCGCCACCGGGACTAGCGTTGCGGAGACCCAGTACTTC. Translated, it gives CASSATGTSVAETQYF. The gene calls are TRBV5-1 and TRBJ2-5; 10 bases are shared with TRBD2. V lost 4 bases to trimming and J lost 5 bases; unmatched junction nucleotides: 11. The CDR3 extends over 16 amino acids. Germline V gives CDR1 SGHRS, CDR2 YFSETQ.